Here is one TCR beta chain with its context. Its antigen is still unknown. It has no much larger one-base neighbor in the sample; base qualities were not kept. This sample was included in a study of blood T cell repertoires in COVID-19 (TCRdb year 2020). Background for the entire study: Samples from collaborators originated in the United States, Italy and Spain and spanned both the acute and convalescent phases of COVID-19. The repertoires were made available in a free public database intended to serve as a resource for research on the immune response to SARS-CoV-2. Where available, HLA class I and class II types were taken from metadata supplied by the sample provider and were not determined by assay-based typing. The prospective study material was composed of cDNA or gDNA derived from T cells, B-cell-depleted T cells, or PBMCs. Deeply sampled blood TCRbeta repertoires from subjects exposed to, actively infected with, or recovered from COVID-19 were included in the dataset. Sample metadata almost always included a de-identified subject ID, COVID-19 status, age in years and sex. The samples were drawn from two sources: the first 160 participants of the ongoing ImmuneRACE study, and 1,000 to 1,500 subjects contributed by 6 global collaborators.

Points the paper makes about the study in general: The quantity of clinical and demographic metadata differed by source and by participant and was supplied without curation.

Whole blood was collected in K2EDTA tubes by collaborating institutions according to the institutions' own protocols. For TCRbeta analysis, collaborators shipped samples as frozen whole blood, isolated PBMCs, or DNA extracted from either of those sample types. Measured from the cysteine to the phenylalanine, the CDR3 is 18 residues long. Just the 54-base CDR3 DNA is kept, in frame starting at base 1. The germline V gene encodes CDR1 MGHRA and CDR2 YSYEKL. The junction shows trimming of 4 bases on V and 5 bases on J, and the gene matches do not reach 13 bases of it. TCRbeta CDR3 regions were amplified from genomic DNA using the immunoSEQ Assay, a bias-controlled multiplex PCR. The paper's processing steps were these. The number of nucleated cells in each sample was estimated from the amplification of reference gene primers within the assay. Sequence reads were collapsed and filtered to measure the absolute abundance of every unique TCRbeta CDR3 rearrangement. For each sample, productive Simpson clonality was calculated as the square root of Simpson's diversity index over productive rearrangements. Drawn from immuneACCESS, this table holds only the in-frame rearrangements with V and J called that TCRdb kept. Clones are partly lost; checked studies trace under half to an unresolved V gene and leave the rest unexplained. V and J calls and clone size are copied from that table; D and trimming were computed from the DNA. The sample data list about 140,000 clones, and about 81% of these were observed just once. Of the sample, less than 5% falls within the top ten clones.

This receptor chain uses TRBV4-1 and TRBJ2-3; 12 central bases correspond to TRBD2. The TCR was taken from an elderly woman with acute or convalescent COVID-19. Sequenced material: peripheral blood. The DNA sequence is as follows: TGCGCCAGCAGCCTCCTGGCCTCTAGCGGGGGGGCCAGAGATACGCAGTATTTT. Its protein product is CASSLLASSGGARDTQYF.